This TCR beta chain was obtained from a study of blood T cell repertoires in COVID-19. Overall study: PBMCs, B-cell-depleted T cells, or T cells provided the cDNA or gDNA that made up the material.

Generated by immunoSEQ multiplex PCR, the TCRdb table keeps only in-frame clones and is missing some. The sample holds under 300,000 clones, about nine tenths seen once. From germline, CDR1 is LNHNV and CDR2 YYDKDF (reference sequence). This CDR3 is 16 amino acids long. V lost 0 bases and J 5 bases, leaving 13 bases between the germline ends. Participants' reported clinical history set cohort assignment. The origin of this receptor is a woman in her thirties with acute COVID-19. The J gene is TRBJ2-2, the V gene TRBV15; perhaps TRBD1 as D (6 bases). The sequenced material came from PBMCs or T cells enriched from blood (not recorded which). The CDR3 reads CATSRELTGVTGELFF. In DNA form, the CDR3 reads TGTGCCACCAGCAGAGAATTGACAGGCGTAACCGGGGAGCTGTTTTTT.